The text below deals with one T cell receptor (beta chain). Its matching antigen is unknown. PCR was performed a second time for about 6 to 12 cycles using a sample-barcoded 5' primer and a J-beta primer mix. TCRdb processed the 5' RACE reads anew with MiXCR; each CDR3 protein has one entry. The sample holds hundreds of thousands of distinct CDR3 sequences, 45% to 50% seen once. This specimen belongs to a study of blood T cells in healthy people across ages. Total RNA amounts of at least 6 micrograms were extracted per sample. Findings of the study overall: In older individuals, TCR beta diversity per million T cells was lower, falling roughly linearly with age.

The CDR3 sequence is 15 residues long. CDR1 and CDR2 (germline): DFQATT, SNEGSKA (reference sequence). V lost 0 bases to trimming and J lost 6 bases, with 15 bases between them. The receptor was isolated from an older woman in good health. The sample taken for sequencing was blood. The J gene is TRBJ2-4, the V gene TRBV20-1; D is possibly TRBD2 (5 bases). CDR3 residues: CSARDPRTPGNIQYF. The CDR3 DNA is TGCAGTGCTAGAGATCCACGGACTCCGGGAAACATTCAGTACTTC.